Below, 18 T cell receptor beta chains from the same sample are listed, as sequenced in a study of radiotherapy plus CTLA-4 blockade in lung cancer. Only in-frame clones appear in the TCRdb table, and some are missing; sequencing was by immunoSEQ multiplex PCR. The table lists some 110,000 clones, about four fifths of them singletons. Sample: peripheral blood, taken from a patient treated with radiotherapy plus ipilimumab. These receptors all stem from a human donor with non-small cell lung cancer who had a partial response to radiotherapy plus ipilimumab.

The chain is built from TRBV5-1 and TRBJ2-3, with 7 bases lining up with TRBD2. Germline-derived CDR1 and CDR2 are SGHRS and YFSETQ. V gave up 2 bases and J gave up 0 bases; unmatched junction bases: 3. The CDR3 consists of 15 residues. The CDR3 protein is CASSLLASSTDTQYF. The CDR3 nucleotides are TGCGCCAGCAGCTTACTAGCGAGTAGCACAGATACGCAGTATTTT.

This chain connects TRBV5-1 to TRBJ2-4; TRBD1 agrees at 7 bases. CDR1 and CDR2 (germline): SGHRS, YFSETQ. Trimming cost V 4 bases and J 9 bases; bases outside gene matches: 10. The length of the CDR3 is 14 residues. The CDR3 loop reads CASSREGQESIQYF. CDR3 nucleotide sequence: TGCGCCAGCAGCCGTGAAGGACAGGAAAGCATTCAGTACTTC.

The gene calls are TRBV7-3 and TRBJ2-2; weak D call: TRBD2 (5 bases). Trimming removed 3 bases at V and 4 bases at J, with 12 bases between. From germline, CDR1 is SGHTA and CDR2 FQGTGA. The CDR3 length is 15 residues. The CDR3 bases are TGTGCCAGCAGCTTGAGAGGGTTGAGCACCGGGGAGCTGTTTTTT. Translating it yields CASSLRGLSTGELFF.

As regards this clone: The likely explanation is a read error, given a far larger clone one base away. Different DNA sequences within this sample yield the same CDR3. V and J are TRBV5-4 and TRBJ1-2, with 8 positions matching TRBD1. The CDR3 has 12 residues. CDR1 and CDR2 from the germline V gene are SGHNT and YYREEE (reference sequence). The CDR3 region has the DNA TGCGCCAGCACCCCAGGGGGCGCGGGCTACACCTTC. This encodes CASTPGGAGYTF.

CDR3 protein: CASSEGPQSYNEQFF. The CDR3 DNA follows: TGTGCCAGCAGTGAGGGGCCCCAGTCCTACAATGAGCAGTTCTTC. V is TRBV2 and J is TRBJ2-1, with TRBD1 as a possible D gene (5 bases). This CDR3 has 15 residues. The V end was cut by 3 bases, the J end by 1 base, with 10 bases between. Germline loops: CDR1 SNHLY, CDR2 FYNNEI.

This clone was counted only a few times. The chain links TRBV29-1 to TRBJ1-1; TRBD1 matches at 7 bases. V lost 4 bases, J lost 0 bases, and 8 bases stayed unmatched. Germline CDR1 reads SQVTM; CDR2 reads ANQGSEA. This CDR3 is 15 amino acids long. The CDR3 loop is CSVGATGRMNTEAFF. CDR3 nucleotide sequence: TGCAGCGTTGGGGCGACAGGGAGGATGAACACTGAAGCTTTCTTT.

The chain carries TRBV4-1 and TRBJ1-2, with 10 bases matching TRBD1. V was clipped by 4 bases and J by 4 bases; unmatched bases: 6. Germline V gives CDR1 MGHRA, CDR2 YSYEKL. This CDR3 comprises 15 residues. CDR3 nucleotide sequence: TGCGCCAGCAGCCTGGGACAGGGGAAGAGCTATGGCTACACCTTC. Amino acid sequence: CASSLGQGKSYGYTF.

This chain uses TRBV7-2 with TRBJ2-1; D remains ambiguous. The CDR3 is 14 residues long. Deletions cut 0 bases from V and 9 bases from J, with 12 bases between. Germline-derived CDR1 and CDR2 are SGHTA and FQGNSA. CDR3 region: CASSLALTRSEQFF. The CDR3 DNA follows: TGTGCCAGCAGCTTAGCGTTAACCAGGTCTGAGCAGTTCTTC. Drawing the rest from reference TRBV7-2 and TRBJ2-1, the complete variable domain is GAGVSQSPSNKVTEKGKDVELRCDPISGHTALYWYRQSLGQGLEFLIYFQGNSAPDKSGLPSDRFSAERTGGSVSTLTIQRTQQEDSAVYLCASSLALTRSEQFFGPGTRLTVL.

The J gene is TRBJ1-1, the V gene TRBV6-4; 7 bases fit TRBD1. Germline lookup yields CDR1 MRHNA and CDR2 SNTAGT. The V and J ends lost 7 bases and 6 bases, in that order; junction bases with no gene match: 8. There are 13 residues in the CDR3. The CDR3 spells CASTTDREAEAFF. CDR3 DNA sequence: TGTGCCAGCACTACAGACAGGGAAGCTGAAGCTTTCTTT.

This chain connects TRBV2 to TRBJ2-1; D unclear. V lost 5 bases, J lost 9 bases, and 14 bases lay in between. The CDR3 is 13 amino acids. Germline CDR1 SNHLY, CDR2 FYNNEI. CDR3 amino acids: CASSSAHPGEQFF. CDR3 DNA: TGTGCCAGCAGTTCGGCCCACCCGGGTGAGCAGTTCTTC.

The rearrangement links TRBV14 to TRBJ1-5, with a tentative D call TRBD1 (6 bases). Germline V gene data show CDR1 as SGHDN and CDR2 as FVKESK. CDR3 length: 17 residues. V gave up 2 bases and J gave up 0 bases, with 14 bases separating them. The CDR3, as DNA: TGTGCCAGCAGCCAACGATGTGGACAGACTAGCAATCAGCCCCAGCATTTT. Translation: CASSQRCGQTSNQPQHF.

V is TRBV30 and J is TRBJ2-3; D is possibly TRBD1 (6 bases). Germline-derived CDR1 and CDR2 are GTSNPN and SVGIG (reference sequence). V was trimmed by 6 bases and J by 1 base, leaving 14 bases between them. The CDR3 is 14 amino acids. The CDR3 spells CACRGNSRTDTQYF. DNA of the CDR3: TGTGCCTGCAGGGGAAACTCACGCACAGATACGCAGTATTTT.

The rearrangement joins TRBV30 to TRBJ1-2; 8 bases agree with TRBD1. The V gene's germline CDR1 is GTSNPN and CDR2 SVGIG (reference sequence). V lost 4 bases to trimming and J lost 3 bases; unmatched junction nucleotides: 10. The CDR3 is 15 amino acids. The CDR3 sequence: CAWTVTGGRDYGYTF. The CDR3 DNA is TGTGCCTGGACGGTAACAGGGGGACGAGACTATGGCTACACCTTC. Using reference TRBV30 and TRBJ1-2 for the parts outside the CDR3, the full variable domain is SQTIHQWPATLVQPVGSPLSLECTVEGTSNPNLYWYRQAAGRGLQLLFYSVGIGQISSEVPQNLSASRPQDRQFILSSKKLLLSDSGFYLCAWTVTGGRDYGYTFGSGTRLTVV.

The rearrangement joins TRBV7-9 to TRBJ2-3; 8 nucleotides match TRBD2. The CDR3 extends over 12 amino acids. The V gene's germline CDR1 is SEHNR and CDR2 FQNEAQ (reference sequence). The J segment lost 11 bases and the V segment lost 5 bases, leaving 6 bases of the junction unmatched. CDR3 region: CASSPGGSGQYF. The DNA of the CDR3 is TGTGCCAGCAGCCCGGGAGGGAGTGGGCAGTATTTT.

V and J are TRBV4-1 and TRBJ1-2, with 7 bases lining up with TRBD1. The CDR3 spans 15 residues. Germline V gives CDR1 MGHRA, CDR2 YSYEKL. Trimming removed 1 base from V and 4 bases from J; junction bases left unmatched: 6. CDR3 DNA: TGCGCCAGCAGCCAAGGGGGGACAGACCCCTATGGCTACACCTTC. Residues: CASSQGGTDPYGYTF.

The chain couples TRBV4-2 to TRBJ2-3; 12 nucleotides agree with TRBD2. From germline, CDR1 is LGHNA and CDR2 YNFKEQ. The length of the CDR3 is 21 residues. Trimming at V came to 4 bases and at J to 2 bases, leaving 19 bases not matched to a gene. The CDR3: CASSRRPLLAGGPDFTDTQYF. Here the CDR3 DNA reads TGTGCCAGCAGCCGTCGACCCCTCCTAGCGGGAGGGCCGGATTTCACAGATACGCAGTATTTT.

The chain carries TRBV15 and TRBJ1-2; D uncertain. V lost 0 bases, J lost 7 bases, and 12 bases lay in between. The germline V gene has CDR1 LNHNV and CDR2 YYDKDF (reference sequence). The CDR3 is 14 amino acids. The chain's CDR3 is CATSRDEGRTGYTF. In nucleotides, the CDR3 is TGTGCCACCAGCAGAGACGAGGGAAGGACTGGCTACACCTTC.

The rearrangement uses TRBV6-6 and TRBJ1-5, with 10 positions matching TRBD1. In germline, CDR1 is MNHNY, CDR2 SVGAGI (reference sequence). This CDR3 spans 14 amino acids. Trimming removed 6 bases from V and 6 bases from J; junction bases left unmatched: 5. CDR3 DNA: TGTGCCAGCAGCGATGGACAGGGGGGTCAGCCCCAGCATTTT. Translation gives CASSDGQGGQPQHF.